This is a list of T cell receptor beta chains from one sample in a study of cytomegalovirus exposure and HLA in healthy donors. Sequenced by immunoSEQ multiplex PCR; TCRdb stores in-frame clones only, minus some. The sample shows more than 100,000 clones, about 80% of them seen only once. The specimen sequenced was PBMCs. Source of these receptors: a woman between 40 and 55 years old in good health and CMV-seropositive. The CDR3 runs from the conserved cysteine through the conserved F or W. A D gene is named only where the DNA matches it firmly. The size of a clone is reported for some rows only, either as once, few or many, or as a class for expanded clones.

abundance,d_gene,v_gene,j_gene,CDR3nt,CDR3aa
few,TRBD1,TRBV7-9,TRBJ1-2,TGTGCCAGCAGCTTAGGACAGGGGACCAACTATGGCTACACCTTC,CASSLGQGTNYGYTF
NA,NA,TRBV2,TRBJ1-2,TGTGCCAGCAGACAGGCACCGAGTGGCTACACCTTC,CASRQAPSGYTF
NA,TRBD2,TRBV9,TRBJ2-2,TGTGCCAGCAGCGTAGGGCTAGCGGGCGGGACCGGGGAGCTGTTTTTT,CASSVGLAGGTGELFF
NA,NA,TRBV2,TRBJ2-5,TGTGCCACAGGGGGGCCAGGGTCAGAGACCCAGTACTTC,CATGGPGSETQYF
NA,NA,TRBV4-3,TRBJ2-7,TGCGCCAGCAGCCAAGATTGGGGAAGCGGCTTCGAGCAGTACTTC,CASSQDWGSGFEQYF
NA,TRBD2,TRBV10-3,TRBJ2-2,TGTGCCATCGGTGGGACTAGCGACACCGGGGAGCTGTTTTTT,CAIGGTSDTGELFF
NA,NA,TRBV5-6,TRBJ1-6,TGTGCCAGCAGCGACCGGGTTTCGAGGTCACCCCTCCACTTT,CASSDRVSRSPLHF
NA,TRBD2,TRBV7-9,TRBJ2-5,TGTGCCAGCAGCTCCGGACTAGCCCAAGAGACCCAGTACTTC,CASSSGLAQETQYF
NA,NA,TRBV4-1,TRBJ1-1,TGCGCCAGCAGCCAAGTTTCGAGCACTGAAGCTTTCTTT,CASSQVSSTEAFF
NA,TRBD1,TRBV7-2,TRBJ2-7,TGTGCCAGCAGCCAGTGGGACAGGTCCTACGAGCAGTACTTC,CASSQWDRSYEQYF
NA,TRBD1,TRBV5-1,TRBJ2-1,TGCGCCAGCAGCTCGGGACAGGGGGGTGAGCAGTTCTTC,CASSSGQGGEQFF
NA,TRBD2,TRBV29-1,TRBJ2-5,TGCAGCGTTGCGGGGAGGGGACCCCCGTACTTC,CSVAGRGPPYF
NA,NA,TRBV28,TRBJ1-2,TGTGCCAGCAGTTTATGGGACAGTAGCTATGGCTACACCTTC,CASSLWDSSYGYTF
NA,TRBD1,TRBV5-1,TRBJ2-7,TGCGCCAGCAGCTCGGGACAGGGCTACTCCTACGAGCAGTACTTC,CASSSGQGYSYEQYF
NA,TRBD2,TRBV7-8,TRBJ2-7,TGTGCCAGCAGCTTCCGGACTAGCGGGGGGCCAACCTACGAGCAGTACTTC,CASSFRTSGGPTYEQYF
NA,NA,TRBV7-2,TRBJ2-2,TGTGCCAGCAGCTTAGCGTTAGCCGGGGAGCTGTTTTTT,CASSLALAGELFF
NA,TRBD1,TRBV5-1,TRBJ1-1,TGCGCCAGCAGCCCGGGACAGGCGAACACTGAAGCTTTCTTT,CASSPGQANTEAFF
few,NA,TRBV30,TRBJ1-1,TGTGCCCGTGGAGAGGGAGGGGGCACTGAAGCTTTCTTT,CARGEGGGTEAFF
NA,NA,TRBV10-2,TRBJ1-1,TGCGCCAGCAATGAGGTTAAGAACACTGAAGCTTTCTTT,CASNEVKNTEAFF
once,NA,TRBV19,TRBJ1-4,TGTGCCAGTACCTCGCGGGGGCAGGGTGAAAAACTGTTTTTT,CASTSRGQGEKLFF
NA,NA,TRBV27,TRBJ1-5,TGTGCCAGCAGTTTAGGGGCAGGGTATCAGCCCCAGCATTTT,CASSLGAGYQPQHF
NA,NA,TRBV5-1,TRBJ2-7,TGCGCCAGCAGCGAATACAGGGTCTCCTACGAGCAGTACTTC,CASSEYRVSYEQYF
once,TRBD2,TRBV4-1,TRBJ2-1,TGCGCCAGCAGCCAACCTCTAGCGGGATATGAGCAGTTCTTC,CASSQPLAGYEQFF
NA,TRBD1,TRBV19,TRBJ1-2,TGTGCCAGTAGTATAGCCTCGACAGGGGTTGGTGGCTACACCTTC,CASSIASTGVGGYTF
NA,NA,TRBV27,TRBJ1-2,TGTGCCAGCAGGCTACAGGGTGAAGGCTATGGCTACACCTTC,CASRLQGEGYGYTF
once,NA,TRBV4-1,TRBJ1-6,TGCGCCAGCAGCCAAGATTTAGGCGGGGGCCGATCACCCCTCCACTTT,CASSQDLGGGRSPLHF
few,NA,TRBV7-9,TRBJ1-6,TGTGCCAGCACCGACACAGGGTTGCGATCACCCCTCCACTTT,CASTDTGLRSPLHF
once,NA,TRBV4-3,TRBJ2-2,TGCGCCAGCAGCCAAGGGTCACAGAGGAACACCGGGGAGCTGTTTTTT,CASSQGSQRNTGELFF
NA,TRBD1,TRBV27,TRBJ1-1,TGTGCCAGCAGCCTAAACAGGGGACAATGGACTGAAGCTTTCTTT,CASSLNRGQWTEAFF
NA,TRBD2,TRBV4-3,TRBJ2-1,TGCGCCAGCAGCCAAGACCGTCGGGGGGACCATGAGCAGTTCTTC,CASSQDRRGDHEQFF
few,NA,TRBV15,TRBJ1-2,TGTGCCACCAGCTTCGGGACATCCAACTATGGCTACACCTTC,CATSFGTSNYGYTF
NA,NA,TRBV7-9,TRBJ1-1,TGTGCCAGCAGCTTAGGGCAGGGGATGAACACTGAAGCTTTCTTT,CASSLGQGMNTEAFF
NA,TRBD1,TRBV5-6,TRBJ2-5,TGTGCCAGCAGCTCGGCGGGGACAGGAGAGACCCAGTACTTC,CASSSAGTGETQYF
NA,NA,TRBV6-1,TRBJ1-1,TGTGCCAGCAGCTCCGGGACTATGAACACTGAAGCTTTCTTT,CASSSGTMNTEAFF
few,TRBD2,TRBV11-2,TRBJ2-3,TGTGCCAGCAGCTTAGGCGGGAGGGCAGATACGCAGTATTTT,CASSLGGRADTQYF
few,TRBD2,TRBV5-1,TRBJ2-7,TGCGCCAGCAGAACCCACCTAGCGGGGGGGTCCTACGAGCAGTACTTC,CASRTHLAGGSYEQYF
NA,NA,TRBV7-3,TRBJ1-1,TGTGCCAGCAGCTCATCCCTGGACTCAAGGGCTTTCTTT,CASSSSLDSRAFF
NA,NA,TRBV7-9,TRBJ1-3,TGTGCCAGCAGCCTGTCCGAGACAGGACGTGGAAACACCATATATTTT,CASSLSETGRGNTIYF
NA,NA,TRBV6-5,TRBJ1-2,TGTGCCAGCAGCCTTGATACAGGGACCTATGGCTACACCTTC,CASSLDTGTYGYTF
NA,NA,TRBV7-9,TRBJ1-4,TGTGCCAGCAGCTCCGGTCGGGAGGCAACTAATGAAAAACTGTTTTTT,CASSSGREATNEKLFF
NA,NA,TRBV23-1,TRBJ1-5,TGCGCCAGCACAGGTTATAGCAATCAGCCCCAGCATTTT,CASTGYSNQPQHF
NA,TRBD2,TRBV10-3,TRBJ2-1,TGTGCCATCAGCCCCCGGGCGGGAGAGCAGCAGTTCTTC,CAISPRAGEQQFF